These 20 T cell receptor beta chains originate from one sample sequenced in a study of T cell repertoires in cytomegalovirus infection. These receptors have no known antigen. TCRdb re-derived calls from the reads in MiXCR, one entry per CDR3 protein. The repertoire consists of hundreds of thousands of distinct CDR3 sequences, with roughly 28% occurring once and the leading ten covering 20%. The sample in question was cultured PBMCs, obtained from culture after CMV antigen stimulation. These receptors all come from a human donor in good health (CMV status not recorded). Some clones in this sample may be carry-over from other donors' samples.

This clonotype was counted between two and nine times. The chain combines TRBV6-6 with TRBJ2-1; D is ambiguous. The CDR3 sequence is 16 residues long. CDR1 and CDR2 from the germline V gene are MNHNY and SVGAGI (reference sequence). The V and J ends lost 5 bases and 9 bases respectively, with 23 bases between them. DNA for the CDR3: TGTGCCAGCAGTCAACCTGGAATGGGCGGAACCGTTGAGCAGTTCTTC. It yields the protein CASSQPGMGGTVEQFF.

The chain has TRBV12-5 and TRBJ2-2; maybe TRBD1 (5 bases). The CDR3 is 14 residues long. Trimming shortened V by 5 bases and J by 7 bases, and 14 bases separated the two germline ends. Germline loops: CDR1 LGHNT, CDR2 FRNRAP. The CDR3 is CASGPVGLGGELFF. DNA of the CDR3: TGTGCTAGTGGTCCTGTGGGGCTGGGCGGGGAGCTGTTTTTT.

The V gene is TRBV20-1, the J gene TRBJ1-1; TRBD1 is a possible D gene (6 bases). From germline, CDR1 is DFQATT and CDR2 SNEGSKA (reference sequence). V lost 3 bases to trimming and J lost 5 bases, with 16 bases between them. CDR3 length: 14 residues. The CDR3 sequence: CSARATGLVTEAFF. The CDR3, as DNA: TGCAGTGCTAGGGCAACAGGGCTTGTGACTGAAGCTTTCTTT.

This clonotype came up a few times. This chain's CDR3 is CASSMVLAGVYNEQFF. CDR3 coding DNA: TGTGCCAGCAGCATGGTACTAGCGGGAGTATACAATGAGCAGTTCTTC. The chain recombines TRBV7-9 with TRBJ2-1, with TRBD2 identical over 11 bases. The CDR3 spans 16 residues. Germline V gene sequence: CDR1 SEHNR, CDR2 FQNEAQ (reference sequence). V gave up 5 bases and J gave up 4 bases; unmatched junction bases: 7.

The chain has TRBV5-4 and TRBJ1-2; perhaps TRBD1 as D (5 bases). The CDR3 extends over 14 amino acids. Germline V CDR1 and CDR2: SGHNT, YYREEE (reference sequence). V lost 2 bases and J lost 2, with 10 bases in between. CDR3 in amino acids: CASSLGWGNYGYTF. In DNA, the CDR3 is TGTGCCAGCAGCTTAGGTTGGGGGAACTATGGCTACACCTTC.

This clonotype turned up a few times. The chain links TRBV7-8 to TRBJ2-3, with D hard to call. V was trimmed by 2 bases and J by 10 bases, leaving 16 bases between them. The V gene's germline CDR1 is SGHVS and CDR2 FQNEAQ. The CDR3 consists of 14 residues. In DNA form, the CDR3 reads TGTGCCAGCAGCTTAACCCCCCAGCCCCTATCGCAGTATTTT. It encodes CASSLTPQPLSQYF.

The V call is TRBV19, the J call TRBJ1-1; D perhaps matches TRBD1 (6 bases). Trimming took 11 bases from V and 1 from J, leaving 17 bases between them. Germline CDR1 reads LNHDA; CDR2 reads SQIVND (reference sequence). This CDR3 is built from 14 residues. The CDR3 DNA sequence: TGTGCCGTTCGAGGGGGATACGAGAACACTGAAGCTTTCTTT. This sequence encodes CAVRGGYENTEAFF.

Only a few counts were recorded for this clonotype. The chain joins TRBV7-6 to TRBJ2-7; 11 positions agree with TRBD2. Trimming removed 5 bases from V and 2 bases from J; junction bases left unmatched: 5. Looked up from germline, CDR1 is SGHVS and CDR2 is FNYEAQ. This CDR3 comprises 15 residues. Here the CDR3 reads CASSQGSGRAYEQYF. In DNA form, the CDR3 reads TGTGCCAGCAGCCAGGGTAGCGGGAGGGCCTACGAGCAGTACTTC.

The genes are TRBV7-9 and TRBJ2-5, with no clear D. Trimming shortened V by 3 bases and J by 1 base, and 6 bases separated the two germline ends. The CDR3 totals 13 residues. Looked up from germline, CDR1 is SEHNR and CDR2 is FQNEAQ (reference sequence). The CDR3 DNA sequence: TGTGCCAGCAGCTTTACCGGCCAAGAGACCCAGTACTTC. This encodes CASSFTGQETQYF. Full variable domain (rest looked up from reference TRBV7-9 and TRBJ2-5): DTGVSQNPRHKITKRGQNVTFRCDPISEHNRLYWYRQTLGQGPEFLTYFQNEAQLEKSRLLSDRFSAERPKGSFSTLEIQRTEQGDSAMYLCASSFTGQETQYFGPGTRLLVL.

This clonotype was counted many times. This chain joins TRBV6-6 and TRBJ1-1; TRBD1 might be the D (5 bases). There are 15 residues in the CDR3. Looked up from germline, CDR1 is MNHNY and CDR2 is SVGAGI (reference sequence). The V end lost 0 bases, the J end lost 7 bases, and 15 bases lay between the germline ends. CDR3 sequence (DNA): TGTGCCAGCAGTTACTCGATGGTGAGCGGGGGTGAAGCTTTCTTT. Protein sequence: CASSYSMVSGGEAFF.

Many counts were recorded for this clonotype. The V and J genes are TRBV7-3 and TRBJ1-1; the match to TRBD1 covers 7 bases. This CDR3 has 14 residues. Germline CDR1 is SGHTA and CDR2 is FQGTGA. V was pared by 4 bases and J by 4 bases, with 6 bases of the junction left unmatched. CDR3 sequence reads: CASSYRGWGTEAFF. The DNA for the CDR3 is TGTGCCAGCAGCTACAGGGGCTGGGGCACTGAAGCTTTCTTT.

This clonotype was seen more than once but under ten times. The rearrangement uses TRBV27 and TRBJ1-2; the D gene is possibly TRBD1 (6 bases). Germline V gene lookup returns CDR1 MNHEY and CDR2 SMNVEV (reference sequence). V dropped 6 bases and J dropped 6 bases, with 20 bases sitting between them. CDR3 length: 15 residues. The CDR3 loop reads CASRNLFWGPDGYTF. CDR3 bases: TGTGCCAGCAGGAACCTTTTTTGGGGGCCGGATGGCTACACCTTC.

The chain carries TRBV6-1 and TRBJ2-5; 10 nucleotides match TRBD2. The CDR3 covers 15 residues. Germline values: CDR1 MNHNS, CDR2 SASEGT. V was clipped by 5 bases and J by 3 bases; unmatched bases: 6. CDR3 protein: CASSRSGRAEETQYF. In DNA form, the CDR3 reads TGTGCCAGCAGTAGAAGCGGGAGGGCCGAAGAGACCCAGTACTTC.

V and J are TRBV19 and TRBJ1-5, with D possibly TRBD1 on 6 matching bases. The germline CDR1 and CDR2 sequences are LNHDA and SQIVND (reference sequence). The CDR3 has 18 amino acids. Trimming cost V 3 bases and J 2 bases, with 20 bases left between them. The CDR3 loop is CASSMGAGRSVGNQPQHF. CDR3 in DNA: TGTGCCAGTAGTATGGGGGCAGGGAGGTCGGTGGGCAATCAGCCCCAGCATTTT.

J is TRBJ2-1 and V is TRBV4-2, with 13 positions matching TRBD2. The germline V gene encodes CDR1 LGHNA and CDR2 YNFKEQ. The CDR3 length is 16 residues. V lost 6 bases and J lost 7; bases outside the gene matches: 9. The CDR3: CASSRSGLAGSNEQFF. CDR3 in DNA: TGTGCCAGCAGTCGATCGGGACTAGCGGGATCGAATGAGCAGTTCTTC.

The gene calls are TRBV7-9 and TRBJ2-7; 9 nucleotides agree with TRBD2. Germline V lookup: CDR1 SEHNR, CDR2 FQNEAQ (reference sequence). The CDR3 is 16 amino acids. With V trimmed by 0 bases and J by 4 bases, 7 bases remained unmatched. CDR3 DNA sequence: TGTGCCAGCAGCTTAGCGGGCGGGAGGGCTCAATACGAGCAGTACTTC. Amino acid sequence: CASSLAGGRAQYEQYF. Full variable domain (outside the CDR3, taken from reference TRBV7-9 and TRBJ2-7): DTGVSQNPRHKITKRGQNVTFRCDPISEHNRLYWYRQTLGQGPEFLTYFQNEAQLEKSRLLSDRFSAERPKGSFSTLEIQRTEQGDSAMYLCASSLAGGRAQYEQYFGPGTRLTVT.

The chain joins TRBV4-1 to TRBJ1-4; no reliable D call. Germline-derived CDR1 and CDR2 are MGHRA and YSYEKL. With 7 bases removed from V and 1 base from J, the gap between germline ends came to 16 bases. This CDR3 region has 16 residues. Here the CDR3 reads CASTVAGIGTNEKLFF. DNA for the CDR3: TGCGCCAGCACCGTGGCTGGAATAGGAACTAATGAAAAACTGTTTTTT.

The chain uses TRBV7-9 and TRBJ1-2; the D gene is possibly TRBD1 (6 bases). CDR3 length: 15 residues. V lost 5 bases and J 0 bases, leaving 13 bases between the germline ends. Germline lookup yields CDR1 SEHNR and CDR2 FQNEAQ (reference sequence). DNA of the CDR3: TGTGCCAGCAGCCCCACAGGGAATACTAACTATGGCTACACCTTC. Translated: CASSPTGNTNYGYTF.

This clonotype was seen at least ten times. In nucleotides, the CDR3 is TGTGCCATCAGTGAGTCGAATGAGGGGGCGGAAGCTTTCTTT. It codes for CAISESNEGAEAFF. This chain joins TRBV10-3 and TRBJ1-1; 7 bases align to TRBD1. Trimming at V came to 0 bases and at J to 8 bases, leaving 6 bases not matched to a gene. The CDR3 contains 14 residues. CDR1 ENHRY and CDR2 SYGVKD come from the germline V gene.

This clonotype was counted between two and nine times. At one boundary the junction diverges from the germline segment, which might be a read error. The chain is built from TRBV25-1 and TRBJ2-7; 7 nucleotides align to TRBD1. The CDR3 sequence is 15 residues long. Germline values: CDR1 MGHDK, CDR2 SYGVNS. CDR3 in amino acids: CASSETGQISFEQYF. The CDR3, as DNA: TGTGCCAGCAGTGAAACGGGACAGATTTCCTTCGAGCAGTACTTC.